The present entry profiles one T cell receptor beta chain with its context. What it binds is unknown. Indicated treatment: approximately 11-day PBMC culture with coronavirus spike peptide pools or control peptides (ViraFEST assay). Healthy people who got the vaccine had never had SARS-CoV-2 infection, since nucleocapsid antibodies came back negative before and after vaccination. With the Oncomine TCR Beta short-read assay, DNA from cultured CD4+ T cells was sequenced. A single record per CDR3 protein comes from TCRdb applying MiXCR to the PCR reads. This table has under 30,000 distinct CDR3 sequences, roughly 65% appearing once. These data belong to a study of vaccination and CD4 T cells after COVID-19. The germline V gene has CDR1 SGHNT and CDR2 YENEEA. With 4 bases removed from V and 6 bases from J, the gap between germline ends came to 16 bases. The CDR3 has 14 amino acids.

The chain employs TRBV11-3 and TRBJ2-7, with a weak D call TRBD2 (6 bases). This TCR was sampled from a human donor who received a COVID-19 vaccine. Sequencing was performed on CD4+ T cells from blood, cultured in vitro, taken after SARS-CoV-2 vaccination. CDR3 residues: CASSYPGAHGEQYF. In nucleotides, the CDR3 is TGTGCCAGCAGCTACCCGGGAGCGCATGGCGAGCAGTACTTC.